The following is a TCR beta chain sequence with its context. Its antigen is still unknown. The data are from a study of shared clonotypes between healthy human individuals. The CDR3 spans 12 residues. CDR1 and CDR2 from the germline V gene are MDHEN and SYDVKM. V was trimmed by 5 bases and J by 7 bases, leaving 12 bases between them. Broader study findings: The rarefaction results pointed to incomplete sorted-subset sequencing despite large depth.

Data came from immunoSEQ multiplex PCR; TCRdb stores just in-frame clones and leaves some out. The sample contains about 1.5 million clones, 98% of which appear only once. This TCR was recovered from a young man in good health. The chain uses TRBV28 and TRBJ2-7; D possibly corresponds to TRBD2 (6 bases). The sample taken for sequencing was naive CD4+ T cells sorted from blood. Subset here: CD45RA+ positively selected. CDR3 sequence (DNA): TGTGCCAGCAGTCCTCTAGCGTTGGAGCAGTACTTC. It specifies CASSPLALEQYF.